A single sample is the source of the 4 T cell receptor beta chains below, sequenced in a study of shared clonotypes between healthy human individuals. It was CD45RO-negative cells, positively selected for CCR7, that made up naive CD8 cells, with terminally differentiated effector memory CD45RA+ cells excluded. The method was immunoSEQ multiplex PCR; TCRdb's version includes in-frame clones alone and lacks a portion of them. The data hold about 2 million clones, with over 85% observed a single time. Sequences were obtained from naive CD8+ T cells sorted from blood. These receptors all come from a man aged 18 to 29 in good health.

On this clone: The same CDR3 arises from other DNA sequences in this sample as well. J is TRBJ2-7 and V is TRBV5-1; 10 bases agree with TRBD1. This CDR3 is built from 15 residues. CDR1 SGHRS and CDR2 YFSETQ come from the germline V gene. V lost 0 bases to trimming and J lost 2 bases; unmatched junction nucleotides: 2. CDR3 protein: CASSLAGTGAYEQYF. The CDR3 DNA follows: TGCGCCAGCAGCTTGGCAGGGACAGGGGCCTACGAGCAGTACTTC.

This clone was recorded once. This chain links TRBV9 with TRBJ2-7, with D tentatively TRBD2 (6 bases). Trimming shortened V by 0 bases and J by 3 bases, and 13 bases separated the two germline ends. Germline CDR1 reads SGDLS; CDR2 reads YYNGEE. The CDR3 spans 15 residues. CDR3 DNA sequence: TGTGCCAGCAGCGTAGCGGGCGGGGAAGGCTACGAGCAGTACTTC. As protein: CASSVAGGEGYEQYF.

The sample holds one count of this clone. This sequence joins TRBV13 and TRBJ2-5, with D maybe TRBD2 (6 bases). The CDR3 loop spans 13 amino acids. The germline V gene has CDR1 PRHDT and CDR2 FYEKMQ (reference sequence). With 4 bases removed from V and 5 bases from J, the gap between germline ends came to 11 bases. The CDR3 DNA follows: TGTGCCAGCAGCTCGGGGACTGGGGAGACCCAGTACTTC. Its protein product is CASSSGTGETQYF.

This rearrangement joins TRBV7-8 to TRBJ2-7; D gene unclear. V dropped 0 bases and J dropped 0 bases, with 12 bases sitting between them. CDR3 length equals 16 residues. Germline CDR1 is SGHVS and CDR2 is FQNEAQ. The CDR3 sequence: CASSLAVAASSYEQYF. The CDR3 region has the DNA TGTGCCAGCAGCTTAGCGGTAGCAGCGAGCTCCTACGAGCAGTACTTC.